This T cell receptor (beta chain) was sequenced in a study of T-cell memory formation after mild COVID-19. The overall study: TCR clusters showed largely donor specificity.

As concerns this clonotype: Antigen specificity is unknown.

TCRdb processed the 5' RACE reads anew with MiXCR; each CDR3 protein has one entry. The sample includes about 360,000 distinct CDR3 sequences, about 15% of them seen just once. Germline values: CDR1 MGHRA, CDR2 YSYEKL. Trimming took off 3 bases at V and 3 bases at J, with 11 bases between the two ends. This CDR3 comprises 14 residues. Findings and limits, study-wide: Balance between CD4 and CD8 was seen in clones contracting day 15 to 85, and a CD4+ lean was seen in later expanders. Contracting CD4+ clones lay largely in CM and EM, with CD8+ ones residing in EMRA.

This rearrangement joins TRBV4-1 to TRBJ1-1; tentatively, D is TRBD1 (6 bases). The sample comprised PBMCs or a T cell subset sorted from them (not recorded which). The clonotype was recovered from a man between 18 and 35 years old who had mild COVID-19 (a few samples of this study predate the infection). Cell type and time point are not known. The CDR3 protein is CASSQVTGYTEAFF. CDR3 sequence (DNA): TGCGCCAGCAGCCAGGTCACAGGGTACACTGAAGCTTTCTTT.